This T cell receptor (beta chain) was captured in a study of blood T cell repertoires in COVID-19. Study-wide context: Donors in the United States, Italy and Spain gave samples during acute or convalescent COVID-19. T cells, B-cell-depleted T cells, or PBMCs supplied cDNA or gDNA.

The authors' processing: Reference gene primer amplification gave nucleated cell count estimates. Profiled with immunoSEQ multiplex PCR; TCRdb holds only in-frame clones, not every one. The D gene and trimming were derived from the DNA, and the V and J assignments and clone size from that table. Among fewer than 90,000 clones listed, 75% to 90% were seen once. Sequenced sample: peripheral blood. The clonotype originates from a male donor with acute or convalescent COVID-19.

Here the CDR3 DNA reads TGTGCCAGCTCACCACGTCTTTCCTGGGGAGAAATTAACACTGAAGCTTTCTTT. Translation gives CASSPRLSWGEINTEAFF. This sequence joins TRBV18 and TRBJ1-1, with D hard to call. CDR3 size: 18 residues. Germline V gene data show CDR1 as KGHSH and CDR2 as LQKENI. Trimming took 1 base from V and 2 from J, leaving 20 bases between them.